The subject of this entry is one T cell receptor (beta chain). The antigen is undetermined. V lost 0 bases, J lost 0 bases, and 12 bases lay in between. This CDR3 is built from 17 residues. Germline V lookup: CDR1 SGHRS, CDR2 YFSETQ. The data were obtained in a study of T cell responses to AZD1222 COVID-19 vaccine. General study findings and limits: The study found Spike-specific TCR breadth and depth rose after two AZD1222 doses. Nearly half of spike-specific TCRs reportedly target variant regions that are unmutated in the B.1.351 and B.1.1.7 variants.

Assay used: immunoSEQ multiplex PCR; TCRdb lists only in-frame clones, some missing. The table has 110,000 or so clones, more than 75% seen once. The input for sequencing was peripheral blood, taken on day 0 of AZD1222 vaccination. The rearrangement joins TRBV5-1 to TRBJ2-2, with D tentatively TRBD1 or TRBD2 (5 bases each). This clonotype originated in an adult in good health. The CDR3, as DNA: TGCGCCAGCAGCTTGGCCCGAGGGGTTTCGAACACCGGGGAGCTGTTTTTT. It specifies CASSLARGVSNTGELFF.